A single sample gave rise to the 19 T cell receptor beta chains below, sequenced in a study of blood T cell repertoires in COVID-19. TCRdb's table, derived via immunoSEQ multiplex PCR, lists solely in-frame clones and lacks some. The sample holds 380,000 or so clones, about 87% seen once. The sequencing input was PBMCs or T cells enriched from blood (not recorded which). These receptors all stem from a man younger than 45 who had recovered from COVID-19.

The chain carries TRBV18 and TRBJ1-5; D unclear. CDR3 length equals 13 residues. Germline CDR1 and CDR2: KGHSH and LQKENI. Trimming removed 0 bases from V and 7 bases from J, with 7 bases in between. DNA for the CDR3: TGTGCCAGCTCACCACCTACCGAGCAGCCCCAGCATTTT. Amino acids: CASSPPTEQPQHF.

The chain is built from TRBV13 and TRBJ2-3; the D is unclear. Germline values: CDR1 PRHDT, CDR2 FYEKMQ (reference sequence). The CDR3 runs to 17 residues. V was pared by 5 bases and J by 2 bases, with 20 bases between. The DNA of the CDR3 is TGTGCCAGCAGCCCACCCGGCAGGCCCAAGCACACAGATACGCAGTATTTT. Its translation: CASSPPGRPKHTDTQYF. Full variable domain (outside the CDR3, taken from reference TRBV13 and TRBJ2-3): AAGVIQSPRHLIKEKRETATLKCYPIPRHDTVYWYQQGPGQDPQFLISFYEKMQSDKGSIPDRFSAQQFSDYHSELNMSSLELGDSALYFCASSPPGRPKHTDTQYFGPGTRLTVL.

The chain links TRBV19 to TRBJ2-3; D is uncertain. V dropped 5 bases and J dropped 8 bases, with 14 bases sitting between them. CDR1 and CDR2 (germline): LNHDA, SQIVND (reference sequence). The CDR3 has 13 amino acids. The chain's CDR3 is CASSFGELGTQYF. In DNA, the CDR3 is TGTGCCAGTAGTTTCGGAGAGCTGGGTACGCAGTATTTT.

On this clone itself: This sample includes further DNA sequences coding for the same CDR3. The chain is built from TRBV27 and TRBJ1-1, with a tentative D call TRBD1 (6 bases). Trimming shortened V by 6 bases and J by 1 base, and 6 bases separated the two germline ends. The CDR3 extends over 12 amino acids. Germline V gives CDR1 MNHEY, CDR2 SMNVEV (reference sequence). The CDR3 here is CASRQGNTEAFF. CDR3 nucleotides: TGTGCCAGCAGACAGGGGAACACTGAAGCTTTCTTT.

The CDR3 region is CASSEAASGVGYEQFF. The CDR3 bases are TGTGCCAGCAGTGAAGCGGCTAGCGGGGTAGGCTATGAGCAGTTCTTC. V usage is TRBV6-1 and J usage is TRBJ2-1, with 9 bases identical to TRBD2. The trim removed 0 bases at V and 8 bases at J, leaving 8 bases unmatched. This CDR3 comprises 16 residues. CDR1 is MNHNS, CDR2 SASEGT, per germline.

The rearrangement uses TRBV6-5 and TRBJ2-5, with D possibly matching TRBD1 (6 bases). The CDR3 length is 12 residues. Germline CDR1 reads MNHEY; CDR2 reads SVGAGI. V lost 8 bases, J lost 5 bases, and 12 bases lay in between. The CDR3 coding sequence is TGTGCCAGCTCCGGGCAGGGGGAGACCCAGTACTTC. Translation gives CASSGQGETQYF.

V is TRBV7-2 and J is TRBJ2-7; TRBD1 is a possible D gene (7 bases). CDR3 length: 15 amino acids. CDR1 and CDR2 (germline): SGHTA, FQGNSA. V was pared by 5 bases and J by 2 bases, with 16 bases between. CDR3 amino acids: CASSPPGRGAYEQYF. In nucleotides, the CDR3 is TGTGCCAGCAGCCCACCGGGCAGGGGGGCCTACGAGCAGTACTTC.

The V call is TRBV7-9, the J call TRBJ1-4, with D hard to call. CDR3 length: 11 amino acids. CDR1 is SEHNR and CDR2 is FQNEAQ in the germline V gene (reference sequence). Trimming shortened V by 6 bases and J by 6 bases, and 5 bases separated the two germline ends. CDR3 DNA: TGTGCCAGCAGTTCCGATGAAAAACTGTTTTTT. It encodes CASSSDEKLFF. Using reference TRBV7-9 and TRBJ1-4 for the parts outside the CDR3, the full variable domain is DTGVSQNPRHKITKRGQNVTFRCDPISEHNRLYWYRQTLGQGPEFLTYFQNEAQLEKSRLLSDRFSAERPKGSFSTLEIQRTEQGDSAMYLCASSSDEKLFFGSGTQLSVL.

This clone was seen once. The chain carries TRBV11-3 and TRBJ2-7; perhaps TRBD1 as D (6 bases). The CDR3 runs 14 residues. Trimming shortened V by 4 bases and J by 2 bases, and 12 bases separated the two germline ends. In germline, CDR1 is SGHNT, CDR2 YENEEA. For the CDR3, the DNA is TGTGCCAGCAGCTCCTGGACAGATCCCTACGAGCAGTACTTC. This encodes CASSSWTDPYEQYF.

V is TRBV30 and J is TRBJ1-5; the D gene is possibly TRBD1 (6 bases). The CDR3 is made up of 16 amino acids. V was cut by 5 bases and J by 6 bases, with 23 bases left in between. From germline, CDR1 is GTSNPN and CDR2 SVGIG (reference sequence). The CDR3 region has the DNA TGTGCCTGGTCTGGGGGGGCGCTGAAGTCTGGTCAGCCCCAGCATTTT. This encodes CAWSGGALKSGQPQHF.

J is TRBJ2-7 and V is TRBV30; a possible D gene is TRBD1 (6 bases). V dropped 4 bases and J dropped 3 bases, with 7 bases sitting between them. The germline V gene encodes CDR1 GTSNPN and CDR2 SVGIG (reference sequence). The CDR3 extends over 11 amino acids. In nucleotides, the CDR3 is TGTGCCTGGACCAGGGGCTACGAGCAGTACTTC. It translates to CAWTRGYEQYF.

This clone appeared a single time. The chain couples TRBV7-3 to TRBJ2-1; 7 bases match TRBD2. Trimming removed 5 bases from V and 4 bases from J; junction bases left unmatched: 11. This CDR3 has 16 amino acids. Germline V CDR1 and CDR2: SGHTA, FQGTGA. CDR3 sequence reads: CASSQTGGGTYNEQFF. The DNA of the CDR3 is TGTGCCAGCAGCCAAACCGGCGGGGGAACTTACAATGAGCAGTTCTTC.

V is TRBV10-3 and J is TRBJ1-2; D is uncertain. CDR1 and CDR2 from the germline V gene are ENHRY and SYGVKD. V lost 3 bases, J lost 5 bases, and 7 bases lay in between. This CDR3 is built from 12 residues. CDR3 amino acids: CAISERQYGYTF. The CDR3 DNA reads TGTGCCATCAGTGAACGACAATATGGCTACACCTTC.

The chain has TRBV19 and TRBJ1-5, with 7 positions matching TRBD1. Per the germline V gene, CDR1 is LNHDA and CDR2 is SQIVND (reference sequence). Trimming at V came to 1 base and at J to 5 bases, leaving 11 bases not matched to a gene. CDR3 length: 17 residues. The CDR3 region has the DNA TGTGCCAGTAGTATAGGTTTCGGGGACAGTCGAGATCAGCCCCAGCATTTT. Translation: CASSIGFGDSRDQPQHF.

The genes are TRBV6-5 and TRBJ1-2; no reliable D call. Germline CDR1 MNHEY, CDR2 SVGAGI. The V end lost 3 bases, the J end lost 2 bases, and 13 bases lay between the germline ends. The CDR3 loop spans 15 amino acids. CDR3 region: CASSYGQLANYGYTF. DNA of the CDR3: TGTGCCAGCAGTTATGGGCAGCTCGCGAACTATGGCTACACCTTC.

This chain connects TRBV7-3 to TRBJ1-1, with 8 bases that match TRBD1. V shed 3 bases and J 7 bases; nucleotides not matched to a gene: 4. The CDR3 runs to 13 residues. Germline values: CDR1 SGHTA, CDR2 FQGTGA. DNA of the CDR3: TGTGCCAGCAGCTTCGACAGGGGCCGTGAAGCTTTCTTT. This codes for CASSFDRGREAFF.

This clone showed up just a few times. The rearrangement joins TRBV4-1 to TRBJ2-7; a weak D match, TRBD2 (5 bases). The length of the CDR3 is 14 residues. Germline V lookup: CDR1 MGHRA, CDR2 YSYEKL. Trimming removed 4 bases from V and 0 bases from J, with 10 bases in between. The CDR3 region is CASSRTGSSYEQYF. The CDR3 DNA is TGCGCCAGCAGCCGAACGGGGAGCTCCTACGAGCAGTACTTC.

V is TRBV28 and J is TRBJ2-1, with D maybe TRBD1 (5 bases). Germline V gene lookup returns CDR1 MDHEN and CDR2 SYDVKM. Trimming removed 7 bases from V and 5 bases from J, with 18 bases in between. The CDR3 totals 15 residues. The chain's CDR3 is CASNPGVGRNNEQFF. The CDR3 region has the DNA TGTGCCAGCAATCCTGGGGTGGGGCGTAACAATGAGCAGTTCTTC.

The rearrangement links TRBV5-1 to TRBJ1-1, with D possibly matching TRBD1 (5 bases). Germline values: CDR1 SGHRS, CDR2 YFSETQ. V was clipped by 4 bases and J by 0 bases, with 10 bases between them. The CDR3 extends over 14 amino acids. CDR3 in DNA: TGCGCCAGCAGCCTAGGAGGGGTGAACACTGAAGCTTTCTTT. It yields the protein CASSLGGVNTEAFF.